This TCR beta chain was sequenced in a study of CD8 T cells in Susac syndrome. In the study overall: At blood draw, Susac syndrome patients were therapy-naive, on corticosteroids, or on intravenous immunoglobulin alone.

Points from the study as a whole: In total CD8+ repertoires, 15 to 20 Susac-specific public clones were found, and CD8+ TEMRA repertoires had about five. As the study acknowledged, the number of individuals in its TCR sequencing and HLA analysis was relatively small.

Reverse transcription used about 0.45 to 1 ug RNA and random hexamers. Multiplex PCR with immunoSEQ amplified the TCR beta CDR3 across 54 Vbeta and 13 Jbeta. MiXCR was run by TCRdb on the immunoSEQ multiplex PCR reads, yielding one entry per CDR3 protein. The data contain 70,000 to 100,000 distinct CDR3 sequences, 96% of them singletons. This CDR3 has 13 amino acids. Trimming stripped 5 bases from V and 6 bases from J, with 14 bases between. To note about this clonotype: Its cognate antigen is unknown.

This receptor was taken from a human donor with Susac syndrome. This chain uses TRBV12-3 or TRBV12-4 with TRBJ2-7; maybe TRBD2 (5 bases). Input material: CD8+ T cells from PBMCs. The CDR3 DNA reads as TGTGCCAGCAGTCTAAGTGTACGGGGCGAGCAGTACTTC. This encodes CASSLSVRGEQYF.